One and the same sample provided the 24 T cell receptor beta chains below, sequenced in a study of T cells after yellow fever vaccination. TCRdb processed the 5' RACE reads anew with MiXCR; each CDR3 protein has one entry. This table has 500,000 to 650,000 distinct CDR3 sequences, less than 20% appearing once. Here the sequenced sample was PBMCs, taken less than 6 days after the first yellow fever vaccination. Receptor source: a man in his late teens or twenties who received the YFV17D yellow fever vaccine.

This chain uses TRBV20-1 with TRBJ2-7; D possibly corresponds to TRBD2 (5 bases). Trimming pared 0 bases from V and 0 bases from J, leaving 12 bases between. Germline assignment: CDR1 DFQATT and CDR2 SNEGSKA (reference sequence). CDR3 length: 15 amino acids. CDR3 in DNA: TGCAGTGCTAGAGATCCCACGGGGAGCTCCTACGAGCAGTACTTC. Its protein is CSARDPTGSSYEQYF.

This clonotype was seen a few times. The chain joins TRBV6-5 to TRBJ2-3, with 7 nucleotides matching TRBD1. The CDR3 runs to 16 residues. Unmatched junction bases numbered 7, after V lost 2 bases and J lost 2 bases. Germline-derived CDR1 and CDR2 are MNHEY and SVGAGI. CDR3 sequence: CASSYGQARVTDTQYF. Here the CDR3 DNA reads TGTGCCAGCAGTTACGGACAGGCTAGGGTCACAGATACGCAGTATTTT.

This clonotype has at least ten counts. This chain links TRBV4-3 with TRBJ2-5; D unclear. V lost 3 bases and J 5 bases, leaving 10 bases between the germline ends. The germline V gene has CDR1 LGHNA and CDR2 YSLEER. The CDR3 spans 13 residues. The CDR3 protein is CASSQGREETQYF. The CDR3 DNA reads as TGCGCCAGCAGCCAGGGTAGAGAGGAGACCCAGTACTTC.

The table lists this clonotype with a few counts. The chain joins TRBV5-1 to TRBJ2-2; TRBD2 agrees at 15 bases. V dropped 4 bases and J dropped 4; count of bases not matched to a gene: 5. CDR1 and CDR2 (germline): SGHRS, YFSETQ. The CDR3 has 17 amino acids. The CDR3 sequence: CASSQGLAGGLTGELFF. CDR3 DNA sequence: TGCGCCAGCAGCCAGGGACTAGCGGGGGGCCTCACCGGGGAGCTGTTTTTT.

The chain has TRBV7-7 and TRBJ2-1; D gene uncertain. The CDR3 is made up of 13 amino acids. Germline V lookup: CDR1 SSHAT, CDR2 FNYEAQ (reference sequence). With 1 base removed from V and 8 bases from J, the gap between germline ends came to 9 bases. The CDR3 here is CASSLEPFYEQFF. The CDR3 nucleotides read TGTGCCAGCAGCTTAGAGCCGTTCTATGAGCAGTTCTTC.

Ten or more counts support this clonotype. The CDR3 protein is CASTSHPNEQFF. The CDR3 bases are TGTGCCAGCACCTCCCACCCCAATGAGCAGTTCTTC. The chain links TRBV7-2 to TRBJ2-1; D ambiguous. V lost 7 bases and J lost 6, with 10 bases in between. Germline loops: CDR1 SGHTA, CDR2 FQGNSA. This CDR3 has 12 amino acids.

The chain couples TRBV4-3 to TRBJ1-2; D is unclear. Trimming pared 0 bases from V and 2 bases from J, leaving 7 bases between. Germline lookup yields CDR1 LGHNA and CDR2 YSLEER. CDR3 length equals 14 residues. CDR3 amino acids: CASSQDFPNYGYTF. The DNA of the CDR3 is TGCGCCAGCAGCCAAGATTTCCCGAACTATGGCTACACCTTC.

This clonotype was picked up many times. This chain connects TRBV3-1 to TRBJ2-7; 8 bases match TRBD2. Unmatched junction bases numbered 12, after V lost 6 bases and J lost 5 bases. The CDR3 is 15 residues long. Germline CDR1 reads LGHDT; CDR2 reads YNNKEL (reference sequence). The CDR3 DNA follows: TGTGCCAGCAGTTTAAGGGGACTAGTAGTCCACGAGCAGTACTTC. Residues: CASSLRGLVVHEQYF.

This clonotype was seen repeatedly, ten times or more. This chain uses TRBV7-2 with TRBJ1-1; D might be TRBD1 (6 bases). Germline CDR1 SGHTA, CDR2 FQGNSA. CDR3 size: 16 residues. The ends were cut back, 5 bases at V and 6 bases at J, with 22 bases in the middle. This CDR3 is CASSRSRGASLAEAFF. The CDR3 region has the DNA TGTGCCAGCAGCCGCTCCCGGGGGGCTTCTTTGGCTGAAGCTTTCTTT.

This chain joins TRBV18 and TRBJ2-1; D is undetermined. Trimming took 1 base from V and 9 from J, leaving 16 bases between them. This CDR3 has 15 residues. Looked up from germline, CDR1 is KGHSH and CDR2 is LQKENI. The CDR3 reads CASSPRTDPGGEQFF. The CDR3 DNA reads as TGTGCCAGCTCACCACGAACAGATCCGGGTGGTGAGCAGTTCTTC.

The genes are TRBV20-1 and TRBJ2-7; maybe TRBD2 (6 bases). V lost 5 bases, J lost 4 bases, and 21 bases lay in between. Germline V gives CDR1 DFQATT, CDR2 SNEGSKA (reference sequence). The CDR3 consists of 15 residues. This chain's CDR3 is CSAETGTSSRYEQYF. The CDR3 region has the DNA TGCAGTGCTGAAACAGGCACTAGCTCTAGGTACGAGCAGTACTTC.

This clonotype has ten or more counts. This chain joins TRBV7-2 and TRBJ1-2; D is unclear. The CDR3 length is 13 residues. Germline V gives CDR1 SGHTA, CDR2 FQGNSA. Trimming stripped 1 base from V and 8 bases from J, with 11 bases between. The CDR3 loop reads CASSLGEGRGYTF. As DNA, the CDR3 is TGTGCCAGCAGCTTAGGGGAGGGAAGAGGCTACACCTTC.

This chain uses TRBV12-3 or TRBV12-4 with TRBJ1-2; D is ambiguous. Trimming stripped 7 bases from V and 7 bases from J, with 13 bases between. This CDR3 is 12 amino acids long. The CDR3 bases are TGTGCCAGCACCTACGCTTCAGGTGGCTACACCTTC. It specifies CASTYASGGYTF.

This clonotype was counted only a few times. The chain uses TRBV3-1 and TRBJ2-2, with D maybe TRBD2 (5 bases). The V and J ends lost 0 bases and 4 bases respectively, with 12 bases between them. The CDR3 is made up of 16 amino acids. Germline CDR1 reads LGHDT; CDR2 reads YNNKEL (reference sequence). The CDR3 DNA reads as TGTGCCAGCAGCCAAGAAGTCAGGACTGCCACCGGGGAGCTGTTTTTT. This encodes CASSQEVRTATGELFF.

This clonotype has just a few counts. The CDR3 here is CATSRTGNTGELFF. The CDR3 coding sequence is TGTGCCACCAGCCGGACCGGGAACACCGGGGAGCTGTTTTTT. V and J are TRBV24-1 and TRBJ2-2; D uncertain. The CDR3 has 14 residues. Germline CDR1 KGHDR, CDR2 SFDVKD. V was shortened by 7 bases and J by 1 base, with 9 bases between the two germline ends.

The rearrangement links TRBV3-1 to TRBJ2-1; D gene unclear. Germline assignment: CDR1 LGHDT and CDR2 YNNKEL (reference sequence). CDR3 length: 13 amino acids. Deletions cut 1 base from V and 4 bases from J, with 5 bases between. The CDR3 region is CASSQVLYNEQFF. The DNA of the CDR3 is TGTGCCAGCAGCCAAGTCCTGTACAATGAGCAGTTCTTC.

The chain joins TRBV9 to TRBJ2-3, with D uncertain. Germline V lookup: CDR1 SGDLS, CDR2 YYNGEE. The CDR3 loop spans 14 amino acids. V was cut by 0 bases and J by 6 bases, with 11 bases left in between. As DNA, the CDR3 is TGTGCCAGCAGCGTAGCTGCCAGCCGGGATACGCAGTATTTT. This encodes CASSVAASRDTQYF.

The chain combines TRBV4-2 with TRBJ2-5; 9 nucleotides align to TRBD2. The J segment lost 1 base and the V segment lost 4 bases, leaving 4 bases of the junction unmatched. Germline V lookup: CDR1 LGHNA, CDR2 YNFKEQ. This CDR3 has 15 residues. The CDR3 here is CASSLQRGAQETQYF. The DNA for the CDR3 is TGTGCCAGCAGCCTTCAGCGGGGGGCCCAAGAGACCCAGTACTTC.

The rearrangement joins TRBV5-1 to TRBJ1-5; 7 bases line up with TRBD1. This CDR3 comprises 15 residues. Germline values: CDR1 SGHRS, CDR2 YFSETQ. V trimming: 1 base; J trimming: 6 bases; junction bases outside the gene matches: 7. CDR3 coding DNA: TGCGCCAGCAGCTTGATGGCAGGGGGAGGTCAGCCCCAGCATTTT. This encodes CASSLMAGGGQPQHF.

The gene calls are TRBV4-2 and TRBJ2-1; perhaps TRBD1 as D (6 bases). The CDR3 consists of 10 residues. The V gene's germline CDR1 is LGHNA and CDR2 YNFKEQ. V shed 8 bases and J shed 15 bases, with 14 bases lying between them. DNA of the CDR3: TGTGCCAGCGGTACAGGGCTCCCGTTCTTC. Translating it yields CASGTGLPFF.

This CDR3 reads CASRTGYTDTQYF. CDR3 coding DNA: TGTGCCAGCAGGACCGGATACACAGATACGCAGTATTTT. The J gene is TRBJ2-3, the V gene TRBV6-1; D is unresolved. Germline CDR1 and CDR2: MNHNS and SASEGT. The germline V and J ends were trimmed by 6 bases and 2 bases, with 9 bases remaining between them. This CDR3 spans 13 amino acids.

The V gene is TRBV7-8, the J gene TRBJ2-7; 9 nucleotides match TRBD1. CDR3 length equals 13 residues. Germline CDR1 and CDR2: SGHVS and FQNEAQ. The V and J ends lost 5 bases and 3 bases, in that order; junction bases with no gene match: 2. CDR3 residues: CASSGTGFYEQYF. The CDR3 DNA is TGTGCCAGCAGCGGGACAGGGTTCTACGAGCAGTACTTC.

The genes are TRBV6-2 or TRBV6-3 and TRBJ2-3; 9 bases agree with TRBD2. The CDR3 covers 17 residues. Germline CDR1 MNHEY, CDR2 SVGEGT. J gave up 1 base and V 9 bases, and 14 bases lay outside the gene matches. The CDR3 here is CASTLRLRGGRTDTQYF. In DNA, the CDR3 is TGTGCCAGTACCCTGAGGCTGCGGGGGGGCCGCACAGATACGCAGTATTTT.

The DNA for the CDR3 is TGTGCCATCAGAGGCAGGGGTACGAACACTGAAGCTTTCTTT. It is translated as CAIRGRGTNTEAFF. V usage is TRBV10-3 and J usage is TRBJ1-1; a possible D gene is TRBD1 (6 bases). Germline-derived CDR1 and CDR2 are ENHRY and SYGVKD. The CDR3 has 14 amino acids. V lost 6 bases to trimming and J lost 1 base, with 12 bases between them.